These T cell receptor beta chains were read from a single sample in a study of radiation and T cells in renal cell carcinoma. TCRdb's table, derived via immunoSEQ multiplex PCR, lists solely in-frame clones and lacks some. The sample records fewer than 200,000 clones, 88% being singletons. The sequencing here drew on blood, taken from a patient whose treatment included radiotherapy and nephrectomy. The receptor source for this set is a woman aged 45-60 years with renal cell carcinoma. Each CDR3 is given with its conserved first and last residue. The D gene is left open where the match is weak. Some rows have no size entry. The others give once, few or many, or a class for an expanded clone.

D gene	V gene	J gene	clone size	CDR3 DNA	CDR3 protein
.	TRBV13	TRBJ1-4	.	TGTGCCAGCAGCTTCCCGGGTGAAAAACTGTTTTTT	CASSFPGEKLFF
.	TRBV9	TRBJ1-1	.	TGTGCCAGCAGCGTAGGCTTGCACAGCCGGAACACTGAAGCTTTCTTT	CASSVGLHSRNTEAFF
.	TRBV6-1	TRBJ1-2	.	TGTGCCAGCAGTGTAAACGGGCGGAAGTATGGCTACACCTTC	CASSVNGRKYGYTF
.	TRBV6-5	TRBJ1-3	.	TGTGCCAGCCGGACTGTCACCAGCTCTGGAAACACCATATATTTT	CASRTVTSSGNTIYF
TRBD1	TRBV7-9	TRBJ2-6	once	TGTGCCAGCAGCTCTACAGGGGCCTCTGGGGCCAACGTCCTGACTTTC	CASSSTGASGANVLTF
.	TRBV6-5	TRBJ2-5	.	TGTGCCAGCAGTTACACCCGGAGAGAGACCCAGTACTTC	CASSYTRRETQYF
.	TRBV6-1	TRBJ2-1	.	TGTGCCAGCAGTGAATCCTTACTACTTCCCAATGAGCAGTTCTTC	CASSESLLLPNEQFF
TRBD1	TRBV5-1	TRBJ2-5	.	TGCGCCAGCAGCTTGGGCGGGACAGGCGAAGAGACCCAGTACTTC	CASSLGGTGEETQYF
TRBD1	TRBV5-4	TRBJ2-7	.	TGTGCCAGCAGCATAATGACAGGGATCTACGAGCAGTACTTC	CASSIMTGIYEQYF
TRBD1	TRBV9	TRBJ2-2	.	TGTGCCAGCAGCGTAGGGACAGGGGGCTTCGCCGGGGAGCTGTTTTTT	CASSVGTGGFAGELFF
TRBD2	TRBV7-6	TRBJ2-1	few	TGTGCCAGCAGCACCCCTCGTAGGAGTAGCGGGGGGCCCTACAATGAGCAGTTCTTC	CASSTPRRSSGGPYNEQFF
TRBD1	TRBV4-1	TRBJ1-5	.	TGCGCCAGCAGCCAAGAAAAACCCAGGGGGCATCAGCCCCAGCATTTT	CASSQEKPRGHQPQHF
TRBD1	TRBV7-9	TRBJ2-2	.	TGTGCCAGCAGCTTGACCGGGACAGCCAGGACCGGGGAGCTGTTTTTT	CASSLTGTARTGELFF
TRBD1	TRBV10-3	TRBJ1-4	.	TGTGCCATCAGTGCCGGGACAGCGGCAACTAATGAAAAACTGTTTTTT	CAISAGTAATNEKLFF
TRBD2	TRBV18	TRBJ2-5	few	TGTGCCAGCTCACCGGGACTAGCGGGGGGACAAGAGACCCAGTACTTC	CASSPGLAGGQETQYF
TRBD2	TRBV5-1	TRBJ2-3	.	TGCGCCAGCAGCCCACTGGGAGGGGTTACTAGCACAGATACGCAGTATTTT	CASSPLGGVTSTDTQYF
.	TRBV7-2	TRBJ2-5	.	TGTGCCAGCAGCTTAGCAGGAGCGGGAGAGACCCAGTACTTC	CASSLAGAGETQYF
.	TRBV13	TRBJ1-6	.	TGTGCCAGCAGCTTAGCTCGCGTCGGACAAGCTATAGGCTCACCCCTCCACTTT	CASSLARVGQAIGSPLHF
.	TRBV18	TRBJ2-7	.	TGTGCCAGCTCAAAAGTTCTGGGCCACCAGGGGTTCGAGCAGTACTTC	CASSKVLGHQGFEQYF
.	TRBV5-6	TRBJ1-6	.	TGTGCCAGCAGGCTCACAGGTCCTGGGTCCTATAATTCACCCCTCCACTTT	CASRLTGPGSYNSPLHF
TRBD2	TRBV4-1	TRBJ2-5	.	TGCGCCAGCAGCCAACCGAGGACTAGCGTTCGAGAGACCCAGTACTTC	CASSQPRTSVRETQYF
.	TRBV9	TRBJ1-4	.	TGTGCCAGCAGCCCCCGACCCAATGAAAAACTGTTTTTT	CASSPRPNEKLFF
TRBD2	TRBV5-6	TRBJ2-3	.	TGTGCCAGCAGCCGAAGCGGGGGGGCCACAGATACGCAGTATTTT	CASSRSGGATDTQYF
.	TRBV13	TRBJ2-7	.	TGTGCCAGCAGCTTAAAAGGCGGGGAGGCCAGGAACGAGCAGTACTTC	CASSLKGGEARNEQYF
TRBD1	TRBV6-1	TRBJ1-1	.	TGTGCCAGCAGTGAAGCTGACAGGGGAGAAGCTTTCTTT	CASSEADRGEAFF
.	TRBV2	TRBJ2-7	.	TGTGCCAGCAGCGGACAATACGAGCAGTACTTC	CASSGQYEQYF
.	TRBV6-5	TRBJ1-2	.	TGTGCCAGCAGTTACCAGCTGAACTATGGCTACACCTTC	CASSYQLNYGYTF
.	TRBV15	TRBJ1-1	few	TGTGCCACCAGCAGAGATCCTAGGGGAGAAGCTTTCTTT	CATSRDPRGEAFF
.	TRBV30	TRBJ1-1	few	TGTGCCTGGAGTATAACGGGGTTGGGGACTGAAGCTTTCTTT	CAWSITGLGTEAFF
TRBD1	TRBV5-1	TRBJ2-1	.	TGCGCCAGCAGCTTGGGTCAGGGGGCCTCCTACAATGAGCAGTTCTTC	CASSLGQGASYNEQFF
.	TRBV29-1	TRBJ1-2	.	TGCAGCGGAACTACAGGGCTTGTTAATGGCTACACCTTC	CSGTTGLVNGYTF
.	TRBV2	TRBJ2-5	.	TGTGCCAGCAGTGAATACAAGGGGGGACGGTCGTTTGAGACCCAGTACTTC	CASSEYKGGRSFETQYF
.	TRBV18	TRBJ1-5	.	TGTGCCAGCTCACTACAGAATTATCAGCCCCAGCATTTT	CASSLQNYQPQHF
.	TRBV29-1	TRBJ1-5	.	TGCAGCGCCCTCGGGGACGGCCATCAGCCCCAGCATTTT	CSALGDGHQPQHF
TRBD1	TRBV6-1	TRBJ1-2	.	TGTGCCAGCACCTGGGACAGGGATAACTATGGCTACACCTTC	CASTWDRDNYGYTF
TRBD2	TRBV9	TRBJ2-1	.	TGTGCCAGCAGCGTTTTAGCGGGGGACAATGAGCAGTTCTTC	CASSVLAGDNEQFF
.	TRBV7-9	TRBJ1-1	.	TGTGCCAGCAGCTTAGTTGGCAGTGAAGCTTTCTTT	CASSLVGSEAFF
TRBD2	TRBV7-7	TRBJ2-1	once	TGTGCTAGCAGCTTAATGGCTAGCGGGGGAGTGAGCTCCTACAATGAGCAGTTCTTC	CASSLMASGGVSSYNEQFF